This passage covers 21 T cell receptor beta chains from one sample sequenced in a study of cytomegalovirus exposure and HLA in healthy donors. The study ran its PCR with 60 Vbeta and 13 Jbeta primers. Assay used: immunoSEQ multiplex PCR; TCRdb lists only in-frame clones, some missing. The sample lists about 160,000 clones, roughly 84% seen once, with more than 1.5% in the top ten. Sequenced material: PBMCs. The receptor source for this set is a man younger than 35 in good health and CMV-seronegative.

This sequence joins TRBV11-2 and TRBJ2-7; TRBD1 matches at 8 bases. The ends lost 5 bases at V and 2 bases at J; junction bases unmatched: 2. In germline, CDR1 is SGHAT, CDR2 FQNNGV. CDR3 size: 13 residues. The CDR3 bases are TGTGCCAGCAGCATGGGACAGGCCTACGAGCAGTACTTC. Translated, it gives CASSMGQAYEQYF.

CDR3 amino acids: CASSSGLGQNTEAFF. The CDR3 DNA is TGTGCCAGCAGCTCAGGACTAGGACAGAACACTGAAGCTTTCTTT. The chain recombines TRBV11-2 with TRBJ1-1; TRBD1 might be the D (5 bases). From germline, CDR1 is SGHAT and CDR2 FQNNGV. V lost 4 bases to trimming and J lost 1 base, with 13 bases between them. This CDR3 has 15 amino acids.

This clone was seen a single time. The chain employs TRBV19 and TRBJ1-5, with D possibly TRBD1 on 6 matching bases. CDR3 length: 16 amino acids. V lost 3 bases to trimming and J lost 0 bases, with 12 bases between them. CDR1 and CDR2 from the germline V gene are LNHDA and SQIVND (reference sequence). CDR3 loop: CASSMVRGPSNQPQHF. In DNA, the CDR3 is TGTGCCAGTAGTATGGTCAGGGGCCCTAGCAATCAGCCCCAGCATTTT.

CDR3 amino acids: CASRDSTSTDTQYF. CDR3 nucleotides: TGTGCCAGCAGGGACTCCACGAGCACAGATACGCAGTATTTT. The V and J genes are TRBV2 and TRBJ2-3, with D possibly being TRBD2 (5 bases). From germline, CDR1 is SNHLY and CDR2 FYNNEI. This CDR3 comprises 14 residues. V gave up 6 bases and J gave up 0 bases, with 10 bases separating them.

The V and J genes are TRBV28 and TRBJ1-2, with 9 nucleotides matching TRBD1. J lost 1 base, V lost 2 bases, and 8 bases had no gene match. The CDR3 totals 17 residues. Germline loops: CDR1 MDHEN, CDR2 SYDVKM. The DNA for the CDR3 is TGTGCCAGCAGTTTAGGGACAGGGTTTAATAATAACTATGGCTACACCTTC. This translates into CASSLGTGFNNNYGYTF.

This clone was observed a few times. The chain has TRBV28 and TRBJ2-1, with 8 positions matching TRBD1. The CDR3 sequence is 19 residues long. The germline gives CDR1 MDHEN, CDR2 SYDVKM. Unmatched junction bases numbered 15, after V lost 5 bases and J lost 0 bases. CDR3 residues: CASSRHHLQGGSSYNEQFF. The CDR3 region has the DNA TGTGCCAGCAGTCGCCACCATTTACAGGGGGGAAGCTCCTACAATGAGCAGTTCTTC. Drawing the rest from reference TRBV28 and TRBJ2-1, the complete variable domain is DVKVTQSSRYLVKRTGEKVFLECVQDMDHENMFWYRQDPGLGLRLIYFSYDVKMKEKGDIPEGYSVSREKKERFSLILESASTNQTSMYLCASSRHHLQGGSSYNEQFFGPGTRLTVL.

In DNA, the CDR3 is TGTGCCAGCAGTGAAGCTCTTCGGTGGTCTAGCGGGGGGCGGGGTGAGCAGTTCTTC. It is translated as CASSEALRWSSGGRGEQFF. This chain joins TRBV2 and TRBJ2-1, with 11 bases that match TRBD2. Germline CDR1 and CDR2: SNHLY and FYNNEI. CDR3 length equals 19 residues. Trimming at V came to 0 bases and at J to 9 bases, leaving 16 bases not matched to a gene.

The chain is built from TRBV10-3 and TRBJ1-1; maybe TRBD1 (6 bases). The length of the CDR3 is 15 residues. Trimming shortened V by 7 bases and J by 4 bases, and 19 bases separated the two germline ends. CDR1 is ENHRY, CDR2 SYGVKD, per germline. CDR3 coding DNA: TGTGCCATCACCCCCCAGGGGAGGGCGGGCACTGAAGCTTTCTTT. This gives the protein CAITPQGRAGTEAFF.

The J gene is TRBJ1-1, the V gene TRBV5-1; 8 nucleotides align to TRBD1. The CDR3 runs 15 residues. Germline V lookup: CDR1 SGHRS, CDR2 YFSETQ. The junction had 6 bases not matched to a gene; V was cut back by 5 bases and J by 0 bases. CDR3 coding DNA: TGCGCCAGCAGACCAGGACAGGGATTGAACACTGAAGCTTTCTTT. It codes for CASRPGQGLNTEAFF.

This clone was counted once. This rearrangement joins TRBV9 to TRBJ2-3; 7 bases are a match to TRBD2. Germline-derived CDR1 and CDR2 are SGDLS and YYNGEE. Trimming at V came to 1 base and at J to 6 bases, leaving 11 bases not matched to a gene. The CDR3 spans 16 residues. In DNA, the CDR3 is TGTGCCAGCAGCGTAACGGGTGCGGGGGTGGCGGATACGCAGTATTTT. Protein sequence: CASSVTGAGVADTQYF.

The chain joins TRBV5-4 to TRBJ1-1; tentatively, D is TRBD1 (6 bases). V gave up 3 bases and J gave up 2 bases, with 20 bases separating them. This CDR3 comprises 17 residues. Germline V lookup: CDR1 SGHNT, CDR2 YYREEE (reference sequence). The CDR3 sequence: CASSSLLPGHLNTEAFF. The CDR3 region has the DNA TGTGCCAGCAGCTCCCTACTTCCGGGACACCTAAACACTGAAGCTTTCTTT.

The rearrangement links TRBV19 to TRBJ2-1, with 7 bases aligning to TRBD2. V dropped 1 base and J dropped 4; count of bases not matched to a gene: 4. This CDR3 spans 15 amino acids. Per germline, CDR1 LNHDA and CDR2 SQIVND (reference sequence). This CDR3 is CASSIAGGRYNEQFF. Written as DNA, the CDR3 is TGTGCCAGTAGTATAGCGGGAGGAAGGTACAATGAGCAGTTCTTC.

V usage is TRBV7-9 and J usage is TRBJ2-7, with TRBD1 matching 10 bases. V lost 2 bases and J lost 6; bases outside the gene matches: 4. Germline lookup yields CDR1 SEHNR and CDR2 FQNEAQ (reference sequence). The CDR3 runs 14 residues. In nucleotides, the CDR3 is TGTGCCAGCAGCTTAAGGGACAGGGGAGGCGAGCAGTACTTC. It yields the protein CASSLRDRGGEQYF.

The chain combines TRBV13 with TRBJ2-5; TRBD1 aligns across 8 bases. The length of the CDR3 is 18 residues. V dropped 0 bases and J dropped 5; count of bases not matched to a gene: 14. CDR1 is PRHDT, CDR2 FYEKMQ, per germline (reference sequence). The CDR3 bases are TGTGCCAGCAGCTTAGGAGGCGCTGGGACAGGAGGAGGCGAGACCCAGTACTTC. Translating it yields CASSLGGAGTGGGETQYF.

This clone was detected a few times. The gene calls are TRBV27 and TRBJ1-5; D ambiguous. The germline V gene has CDR1 MNHEY and CDR2 SMNVEV (reference sequence). The CDR3 contains 17 residues. Trimming removed 2 bases from V and 1 base from J, with 15 bases in between. CDR3 loop: CASSLTLGLLSNQPQHF. CDR3 sequence (DNA): TGTGCCAGCAGTTTAACCCTCGGACTACTCAGCAATCAGCCCCAGCATTTT.

The rearrangement joins TRBV28 to TRBJ1-3; TRBD1 might be the D (6 bases). The ends were cut back, 6 bases at V and 0 bases at J, with 21 bases in the middle. This CDR3 contains 18 residues. Germline values: CDR1 MDHEN, CDR2 SYDVKM. CDR3 in DNA: TGTGCCAGCAGGAATGAGGGGGTGCAGGTCTTCTCTGGAAACACCATATATTTT. It encodes CASRNEGVQVFSGNTIYF.

The genes are TRBV28 and TRBJ1-2; the D gene is possibly TRBD1 (5 bases). The germline V and J ends were trimmed by 6 bases and 1 base, with 12 bases remaining between them. The CDR3 runs to 14 residues. Germline V gives CDR1 MDHEN, CDR2 SYDVKM. CDR3 sequence: CASRLDSINYGYTF. CDR3 nucleotide sequence: TGTGCCAGCAGGCTCGACAGCATTAACTATGGCTACACCTTC.

This clone has just one count. The chain combines TRBV5-1 with TRBJ2-4, with 9 bases lining up with TRBD1. The germline gives CDR1 SGHRS, CDR2 YFSETQ. The length of the CDR3 is 14 residues. V dropped 4 bases and J dropped 9; count of bases not matched to a gene: 8. DNA of the CDR3: TGCGCCAGCAGCGCCGCCGGGACAGGGAGCATTCAGTACTTC. It is translated as CASSAAGTGSIQYF.

The chain carries TRBV7-9 and TRBJ1-4; a weak D match, TRBD1 (6 bases). Germline V CDR1 and CDR2: SEHNR, FQNEAQ (reference sequence). V lost 3 bases to trimming and J lost 6 bases, with 11 bases between them. This CDR3 is 14 amino acids long. In nucleotides, the CDR3 is TGTGCCAGCAGCTTTGAGGGGGGGCATGAAAAACTGTTTTTT. Its protein product is CASSFEGGHEKLFF.

The J gene is TRBJ2-3, the V gene TRBV5-1; TRBD2 agrees at 7 bases. The CDR3 runs to 15 residues. CDR1 SGHRS and CDR2 YFSETQ come from the germline V gene. V shed 0 bases, J shed 0 bases, and the junction held 1 base outside the gene matches. The CDR3 here is CASSLERGSTDTQYF. As DNA, the CDR3 is TGCGCCAGCAGCTTGGAGCGGGGCAGCACAGATACGCAGTATTTT.

This chain uses TRBV7-9 with TRBJ2-3; the D is unclear. V was shortened by 5 bases and J by 5 bases, with 8 bases between the two germline ends. CDR1 and CDR2 (germline): SEHNR, FQNEAQ (reference sequence). This CDR3 has 12 residues. CDR3 amino acids: CASSPNKDTQYF. The CDR3 DNA is TGTGCCAGCAGCCCGAACAAAGATACGCAGTATTTT.